This T cell receptor (beta chain) was identified during a study of OX40 agonist ivuxolimab in advanced cancers. Whole-study context: The study treated patients with ivuxolimab, an agonistic anti-OX40 (CD134) antibody.

Whole-study results and caveats: The authors did not determine the antigen specificity of the expanded peripheral T cells. Averaged across samples, CD8+ T cells carried more expanded clones than CD4+ did.

This clone showed up just once. Antigen unknown. Libraries were prepared by immunoSEQ multiplex PCR; TCRdb keeps only in-frame clonotypes and omits some of them. The sample shows 50,000 to 55,000 clones, 87% of them seen only once. The CDR3 totals 14 residues. Deletions cut 2 bases from V and 2 bases from J, with 4 bases between. The germline V gene encodes CDR1 WNHNN and CDR2 SYGVQD (reference sequence). Specimen: CD4+ or CD8+ T cells sorted from blood, collected in a trial of the OX40 agonist ivuxolimab. The gene calls are TRBV10-1 and TRBJ2-6; D is ambiguous. The receptor was derived from an adult with an advanced solid tumor such as melanoma, head and neck, liver or kidney cancer. The CDR3 loop is CASSEGAGANVLTF. CDR3 bases: TGCGCCAGCAGTGAGGGGGCTGGGGCCAACGTCCTGACTTTC.